What follows are 10 T cell receptor beta chains derived from one specimen sequenced in a study of T-cell memory formation after mild COVID-19. Each CDR3 protein gets one entry after TCRdb re-called the 5' RACE reads with MiXCR. The sample holds 200,000 to 250,000 distinct CDR3 sequences; around 30% are singletons and the top ten take about an eighth. The source material was PBMCs or a T cell subset sorted from them (not recorded which). Receptors originate from an adult woman who had mild COVID-19 (a few samples of this study predate the infection). Cell type and time point are not known.

The table lists this clonotype with a few counts. The V and J genes are TRBV4-2 and TRBJ2-1; D is perhaps TRBD2 (6 bases). This CDR3 region has 13 residues. Trimming removed 4 bases at V and 3 bases at J, with 7 bases between. Germline V gene data show CDR1 as LGHNA and CDR2 as YNFKEQ. This chain's CDR3 is CASSRTNYNEQFF. CDR3 DNA: TGTGCCAGCAGCCGGACTAACTACAATGAGCAGTTCTTC.

This clonotype appeared a single time. This chain links TRBV29-1 with TRBJ2-1, with TRBD2 identical over 11 bases. V shed 3 bases and J 5 bases; nucleotides not matched to a gene: 6. Germline CDR1 and CDR2: SQVTM and ANQGSEA. The CDR3 consists of 15 residues. The DNA for the CDR3 is TGCAGCGTTGAGGTAGCGGGAGGGCCGAACAATGAGCAGTTCTTC. Translating gives CSVEVAGGPNNEQFF.

This clonotype was recorded a few times. V is TRBV5-1 and J is TRBJ1-6, with 7 bases identical to TRBD1. The germline CDR1 and CDR2 sequences are SGHRS and YFSETQ. V dropped 0 bases and J dropped 11; count of bases not matched to a gene: 11. CDR3 length equals 16 residues. CDR3 sequence (DNA): TGCGCCAGCAGCTTGGATTATGGGACAGCACAAACACCCCTCCACTTT. This encodes CASSLDYGTAQTPLHF.

The J gene is TRBJ1-1, the V gene TRBV5-1; D is perhaps TRBD1 (5 bases). V dropped 0 bases and J dropped 4 bases, with 13 bases sitting between them. Germline loops: CDR1 SGHRS, CDR2 YFSETQ. The CDR3 runs 15 residues. The CDR3 loop is CASSLEDPGRTEAFF. The DNA for the CDR3 is TGCGCCAGCAGCTTGGAGGACCCGGGACGCACTGAAGCTTTCTTT.

This CDR3 is CSARVASSSYNEQFF. The CDR3 nucleotides read TGCAGTGCTAGAGTCGCCAGTAGCTCCTACAATGAGCAGTTCTTC. This chain links TRBV20-1 with TRBJ2-1; D call uncertain. The CDR3 consists of 15 residues. The V end was cut by 1 base, the J end by 0 bases, with 10 bases between. From germline, CDR1 is DFQATT and CDR2 SNEGSKA (reference sequence).

The chain is built from TRBV4-2 and TRBJ2-1; TRBD2 agrees at 8 bases. The germline CDR1 and CDR2 sequences are LGHNA and YNFKEQ. The CDR3 is 17 residues long. V lost 0 bases, J lost 5 bases, and 9 bases stayed unmatched. CDR3 sequence (DNA): TGTGCCAGCAGCCAAGAACTGAGGCTAGCGGGCAACAATGAGCAGTTCTTC. Translated, it gives CASSQELRLAGNNEQFF.

This clonotype was seen once. This chain links TRBV30 with TRBJ2-1; maybe TRBD1 (6 bases). V was clipped by 4 bases and J by 6 bases, with 7 bases between them. The CDR3 contains 11 residues. Germline CDR1 GTSNPN, CDR2 SVGIG (reference sequence). CDR3 nucleotide sequence: TGTGCCTGGACGACAGGCAATGAGCAGTTCTTC. The encoded protein is CAWTTGNEQFF.

This chain links TRBV7-9 with TRBJ2-5, with 9 bases fitting TRBD1. Germline assignment: CDR1 SEHNR and CDR2 FQNEAQ (reference sequence). CDR3 size: 14 residues. V lost 4 bases to trimming and J lost 3 bases; unmatched junction nucleotides: 3. CDR3 nucleotide sequence: TGTGCCAGCAGCTGGGGGGACAGGGAAGAGACCCAGTACTTC. Its protein product is CASSWGDREETQYF.

This clonotype was counted between two and nine times. The V gene is TRBV27, the J gene TRBJ2-1; D gene uncertain. Between the trimmed V and J ends, which lost 4 bases and 5 bases, there was a span of 18 bases. There are 16 residues in the CDR3. Germline assignment: CDR1 MNHEY and CDR2 SMNVEV (reference sequence). CDR3 amino acids: CASSSPRNLVHNEQFF. CDR3 nucleotides: TGTGCCAGCAGTTCCCCCCGGAACCTGGTTCACAATGAGCAGTTCTTC.

The chain carries TRBV18 and TRBJ2-3, with 11 bases lining up with TRBD2. V lost 2 bases, J lost 2 bases, and 6 bases stayed unmatched. CDR1 is KGHSH and CDR2 is LQKENI in the germline V gene. The CDR3 has 17 residues. The CDR3 DNA reads TGTGCCAGCTCACCAGCGACTAGCGGGACTGTCACAGATACGCAGTATTTT. Its translation is CASSPATSGTVTDTQYF.